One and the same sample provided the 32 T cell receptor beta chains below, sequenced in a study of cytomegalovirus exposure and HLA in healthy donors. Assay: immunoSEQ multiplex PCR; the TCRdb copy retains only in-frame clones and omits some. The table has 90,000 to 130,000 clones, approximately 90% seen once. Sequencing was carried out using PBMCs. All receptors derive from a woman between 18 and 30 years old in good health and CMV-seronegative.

CDR3 residues: CASSLGLPSSYEQYF. In DNA form, the CDR3 reads TGTGCCAGCAGCTTAGGTCTACCTAGCTCCTACGAGCAGTACTTC. The chain employs TRBV7-8 and TRBJ2-7; D unresolved. Between the trimmed V and J ends, which lost 1 base and 0 bases, there was a span of 10 bases. The CDR3 has 15 amino acids. The germline gives CDR1 SGHVS, CDR2 FQNEAQ.

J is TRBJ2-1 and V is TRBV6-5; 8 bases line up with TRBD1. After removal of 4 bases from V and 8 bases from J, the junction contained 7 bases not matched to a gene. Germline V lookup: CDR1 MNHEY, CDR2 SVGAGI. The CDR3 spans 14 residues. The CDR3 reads CASSSIGQGDEQFF. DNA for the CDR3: TGTGCCAGCAGTTCCATTGGACAGGGCGATGAGCAGTTCTTC.

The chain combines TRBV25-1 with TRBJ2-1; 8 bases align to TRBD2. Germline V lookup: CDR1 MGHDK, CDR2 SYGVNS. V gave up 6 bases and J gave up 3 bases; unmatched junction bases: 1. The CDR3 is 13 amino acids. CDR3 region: CASSGRGYNEQFF. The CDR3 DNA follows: TGTGCCAGCAGCGGGAGGGGCTACAATGAGCAGTTCTTC.

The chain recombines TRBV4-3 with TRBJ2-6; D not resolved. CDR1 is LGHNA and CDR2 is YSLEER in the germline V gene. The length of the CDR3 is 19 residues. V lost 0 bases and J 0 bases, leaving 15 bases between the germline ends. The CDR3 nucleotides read TGCGCCAGCAGCCAAGATTTCGGCAGCGCGTTCTCTGGGGCCAACGTCCTGACTTTC. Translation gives CASSQDFGSAFSGANVLTF.

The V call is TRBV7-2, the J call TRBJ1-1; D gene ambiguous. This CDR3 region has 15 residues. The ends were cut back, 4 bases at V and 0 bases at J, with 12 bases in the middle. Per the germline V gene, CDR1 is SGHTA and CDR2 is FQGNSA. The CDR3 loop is CASSSRTGMNTEAFF. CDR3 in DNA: TGTGCCAGCAGCTCCAGGACGGGGATGAACACTGAAGCTTTCTTT.

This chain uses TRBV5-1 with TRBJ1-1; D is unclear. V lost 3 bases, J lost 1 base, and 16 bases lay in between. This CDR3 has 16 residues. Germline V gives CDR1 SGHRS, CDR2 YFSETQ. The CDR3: CASSYAGATGNTEAFF. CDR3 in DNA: TGCGCCAGCAGCTACGCGGGAGCCACTGGGAACACTGAAGCTTTCTTT.

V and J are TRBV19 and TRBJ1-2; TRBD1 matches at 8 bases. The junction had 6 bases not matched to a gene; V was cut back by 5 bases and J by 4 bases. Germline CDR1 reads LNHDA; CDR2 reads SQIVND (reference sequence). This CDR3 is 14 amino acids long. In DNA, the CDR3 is TGTGCCAGTAGTCCAGGGGGCGCGATCTATGGCTACACCTTC. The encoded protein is CASSPGGAIYGYTF.

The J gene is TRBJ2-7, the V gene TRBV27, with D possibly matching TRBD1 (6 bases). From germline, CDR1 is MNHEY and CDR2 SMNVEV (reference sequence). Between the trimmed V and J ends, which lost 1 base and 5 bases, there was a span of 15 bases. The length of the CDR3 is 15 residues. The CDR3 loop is CASSLYQGLGDEQYF. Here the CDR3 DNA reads TGTGCCAGCAGTTTATATCAGGGGCTTGGCGACGAGCAGTACTTC.

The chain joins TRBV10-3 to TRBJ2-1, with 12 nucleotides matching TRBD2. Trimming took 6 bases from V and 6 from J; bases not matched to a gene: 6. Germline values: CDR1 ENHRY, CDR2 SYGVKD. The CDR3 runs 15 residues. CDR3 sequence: CAIRPTSGSSNEQFF. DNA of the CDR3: TGTGCCATCAGGCCGACTAGCGGGAGTTCCAATGAGCAGTTCTTC.

CDR3 nucleotide sequence: TGTGCCAGCAGCGTACTAGCGGGGGGGCTCGACGGGGAGCTGTTTTTT. As protein: CASSVLAGGLDGELFF. The chain combines TRBV9 with TRBJ2-2; 12 bases are shared with TRBD2. The length of the CDR3 is 16 residues. Germline V CDR1 and CDR2: SGDLS, YYNGEE. The V and J ends lost 1 base and 7 bases, in that order; junction bases with no gene match: 5.

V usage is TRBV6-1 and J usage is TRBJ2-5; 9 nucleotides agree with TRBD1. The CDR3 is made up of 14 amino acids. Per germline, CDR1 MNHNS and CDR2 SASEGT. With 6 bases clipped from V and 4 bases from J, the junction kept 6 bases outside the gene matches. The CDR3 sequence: CASRHRDRAETQYF. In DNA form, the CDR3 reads TGTGCCAGCAGACACCGGGACAGGGCAGAGACCCAGTACTTC.

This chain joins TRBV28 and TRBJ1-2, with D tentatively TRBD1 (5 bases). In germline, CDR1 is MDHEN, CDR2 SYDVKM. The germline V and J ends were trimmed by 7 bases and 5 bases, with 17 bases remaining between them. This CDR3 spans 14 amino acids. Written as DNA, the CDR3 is TGTGCCAGCACCTATGCGGGGCAGTTATATGGCTACACCTTC. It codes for CASTYAGQLYGYTF.

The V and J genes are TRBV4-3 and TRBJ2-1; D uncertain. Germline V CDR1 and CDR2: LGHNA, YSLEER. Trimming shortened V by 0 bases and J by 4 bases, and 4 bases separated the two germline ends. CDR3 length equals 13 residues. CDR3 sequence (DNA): TGCGCCAGCAGCCAAGACCCGTACAATGAGCAGTTCTTC. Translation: CASSQDPYNEQFF.

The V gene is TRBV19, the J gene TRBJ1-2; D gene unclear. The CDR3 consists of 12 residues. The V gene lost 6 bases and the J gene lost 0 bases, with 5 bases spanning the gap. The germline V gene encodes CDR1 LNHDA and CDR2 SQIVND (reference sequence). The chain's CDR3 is CASSAANYGYTF. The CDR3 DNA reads TGTGCCAGTAGCGCGGCTAACTATGGCTACACCTTC.

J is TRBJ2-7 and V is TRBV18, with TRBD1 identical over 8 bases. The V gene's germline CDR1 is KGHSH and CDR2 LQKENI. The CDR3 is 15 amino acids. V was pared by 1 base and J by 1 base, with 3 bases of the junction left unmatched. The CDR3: CASSPRQGLSYEQYF. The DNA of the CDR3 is TGTGCCAGCTCACCACGACAGGGGCTTTCCTACGAGCAGTACTTC.

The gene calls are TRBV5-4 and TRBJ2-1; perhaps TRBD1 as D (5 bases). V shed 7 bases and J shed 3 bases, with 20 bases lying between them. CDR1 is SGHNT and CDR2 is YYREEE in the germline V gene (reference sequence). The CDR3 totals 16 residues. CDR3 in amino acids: CASFISSAGFYNEQFF. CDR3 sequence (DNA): TGTGCCAGCTTTATTTCCTCGGCAGGGTTCTACAATGAGCAGTTCTTC.

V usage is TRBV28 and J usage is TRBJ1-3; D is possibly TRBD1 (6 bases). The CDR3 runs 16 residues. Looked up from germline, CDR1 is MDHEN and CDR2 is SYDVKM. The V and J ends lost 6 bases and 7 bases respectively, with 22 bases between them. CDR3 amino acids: CASSPQGSRYVNTIYF. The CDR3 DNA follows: TGTGCCAGCAGCCCCCAGGGGAGTCGGTACGTGAACACCATATATTTT.

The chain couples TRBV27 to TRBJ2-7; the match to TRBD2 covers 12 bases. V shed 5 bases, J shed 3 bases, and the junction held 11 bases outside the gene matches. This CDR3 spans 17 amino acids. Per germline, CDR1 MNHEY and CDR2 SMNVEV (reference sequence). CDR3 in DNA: TGTGCCAGCAGTATGACTAGCGGGAGCACCATAAGCTACGAGCAGTACTTC. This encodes CASSMTSGSTISYEQYF.

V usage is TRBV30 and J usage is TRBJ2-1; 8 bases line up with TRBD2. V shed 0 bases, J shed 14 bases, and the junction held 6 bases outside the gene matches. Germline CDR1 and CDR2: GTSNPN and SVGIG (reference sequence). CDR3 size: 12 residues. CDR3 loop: CAWSVGRGVEFF. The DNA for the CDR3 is TGTGCCTGGAGTGTGGGGCGGGGGGTCGAGTTCTTC.

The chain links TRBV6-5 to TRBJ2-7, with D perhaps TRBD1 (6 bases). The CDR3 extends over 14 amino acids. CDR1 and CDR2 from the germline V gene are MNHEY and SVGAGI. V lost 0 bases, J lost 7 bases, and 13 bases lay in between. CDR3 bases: TGTGCCAGCAGTTACTCCCTCGCAGGGGAGGAGCAGTACTTC. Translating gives CASSYSLAGEEQYF.

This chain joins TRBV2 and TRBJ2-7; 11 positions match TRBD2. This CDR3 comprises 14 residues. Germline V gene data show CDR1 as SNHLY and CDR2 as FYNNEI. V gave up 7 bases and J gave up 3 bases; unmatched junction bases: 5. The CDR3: CASTLGTSGYEQYF. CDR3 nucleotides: TGTGCCAGCACCCTCGGGACTAGCGGCTACGAGCAGTACTTC.

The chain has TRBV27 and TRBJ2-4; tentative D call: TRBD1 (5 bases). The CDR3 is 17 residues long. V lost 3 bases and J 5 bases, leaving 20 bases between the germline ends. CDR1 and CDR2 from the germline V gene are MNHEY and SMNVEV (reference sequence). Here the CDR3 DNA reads TGTGCCAGCAGTTTCGTCGACCAGGGAAGCTTCCAAAACATTCAGTACTTC. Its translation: CASSFVDQGSFQNIQYF.

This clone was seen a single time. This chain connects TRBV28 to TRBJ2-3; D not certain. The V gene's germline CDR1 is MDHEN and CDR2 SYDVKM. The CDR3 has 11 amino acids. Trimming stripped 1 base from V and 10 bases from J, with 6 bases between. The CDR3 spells CASSLSLPQYF. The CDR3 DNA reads TGTGCCAGCAGTTTATCCCTTCCGCAGTATTTT.

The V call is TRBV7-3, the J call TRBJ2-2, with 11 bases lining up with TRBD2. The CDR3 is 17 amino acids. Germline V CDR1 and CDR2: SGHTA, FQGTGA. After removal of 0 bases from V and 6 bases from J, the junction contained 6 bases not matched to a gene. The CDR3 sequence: CASSLTSGRALAGELFF. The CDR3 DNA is TGTGCCAGCAGCTTAACTAGCGGGAGGGCGTTGGCCGGGGAGCTGTTTTTT.

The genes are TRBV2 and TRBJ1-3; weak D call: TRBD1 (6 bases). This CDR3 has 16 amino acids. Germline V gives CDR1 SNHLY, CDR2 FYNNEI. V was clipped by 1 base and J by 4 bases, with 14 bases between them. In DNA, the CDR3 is TGTGCCAGCAGTGAAGATGGGGGGGCCTTGGGAAACACCATATATTTT. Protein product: CASSEDGGALGNTIYF.

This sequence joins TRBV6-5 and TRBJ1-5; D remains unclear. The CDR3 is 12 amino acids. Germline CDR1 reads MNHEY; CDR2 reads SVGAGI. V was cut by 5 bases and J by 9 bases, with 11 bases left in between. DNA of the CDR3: TGTGCCAGCAGTCGTGCAGAGGGGCCCCAGCATTTT. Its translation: CASSRAEGPQHF.

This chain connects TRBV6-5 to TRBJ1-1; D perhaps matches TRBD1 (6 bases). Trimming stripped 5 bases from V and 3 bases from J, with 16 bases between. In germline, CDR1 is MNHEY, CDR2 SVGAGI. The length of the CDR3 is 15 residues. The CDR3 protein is CASSGTRLKYTEAFF. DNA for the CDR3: TGTGCCAGCAGTGGGACACGCCTCAAGTACACTGAAGCTTTCTTT.

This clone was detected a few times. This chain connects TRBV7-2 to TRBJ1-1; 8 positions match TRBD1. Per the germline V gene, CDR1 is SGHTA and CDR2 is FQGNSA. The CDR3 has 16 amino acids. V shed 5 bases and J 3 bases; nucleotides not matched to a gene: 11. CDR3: CASSTGQGSGDTEAFF. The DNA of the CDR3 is TGTGCCAGCAGCACCGGACAGGGCAGTGGGGACACTGAAGCTTTCTTT.

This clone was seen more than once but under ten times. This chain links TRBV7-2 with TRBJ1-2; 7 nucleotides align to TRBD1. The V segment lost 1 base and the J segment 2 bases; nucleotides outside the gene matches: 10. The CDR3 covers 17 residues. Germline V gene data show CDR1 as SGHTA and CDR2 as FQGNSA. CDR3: CASSLVPPPTGNYGYTF. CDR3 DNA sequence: TGTGCCAGCAGCTTAGTCCCCCCGCCGACAGGGAACTATGGCTACACCTTC.

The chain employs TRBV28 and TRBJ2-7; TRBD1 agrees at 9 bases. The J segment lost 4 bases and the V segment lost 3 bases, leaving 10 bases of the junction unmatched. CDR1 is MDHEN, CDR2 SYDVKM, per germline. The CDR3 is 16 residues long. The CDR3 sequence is CASSFLGAGQGYEQYF. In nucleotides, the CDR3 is TGTGCCAGCAGTTTCCTGGGGGCGGGACAGGGATACGAGCAGTACTTC.

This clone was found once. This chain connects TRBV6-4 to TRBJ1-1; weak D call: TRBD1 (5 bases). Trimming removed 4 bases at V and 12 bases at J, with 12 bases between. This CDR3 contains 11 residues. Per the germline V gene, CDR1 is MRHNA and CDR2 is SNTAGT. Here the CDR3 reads CASSAGLVTFF. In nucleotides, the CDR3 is TGTGCCAGCAGTGCGGGACTTGTAACTTTCTTT.

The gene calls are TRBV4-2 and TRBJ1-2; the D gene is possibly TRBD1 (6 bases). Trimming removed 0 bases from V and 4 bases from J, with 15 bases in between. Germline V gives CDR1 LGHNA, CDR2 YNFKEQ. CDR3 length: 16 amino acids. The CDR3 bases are TGTGCCAGCAGCCAAGATATTGACAGGTTCCCCTATGGCTACACCTTC. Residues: CASSQDIDRFPYGYTF.